The entry below describes one T cell receptor beta chain. Its antigen is still unknown. This record comes from a study of cytomegalovirus exposure and HLA in healthy donors. Findings of the study overall: For presence/absence analyses, sequencing depth was assumed to be roughly uniform across donors. The likely explanation for a cluster of highly shared sequence variants was sequencing artifact.

60 Vbeta and 13 Jbeta primers were used in PCR. Assay used: immunoSEQ multiplex PCR; TCRdb lists only in-frame clones, some missing. Of about 180,000 clones in the sample, over 60% were seen once. The TCR comes from a man between 18 and 29 years old in good health and CMV-seronegative. Sequenced material: PBMCs.

The CDR3 spells CASRDFSTDTQYF. The CDR3 DNA sequence: TGTGCCAGCAGGGACTTCAGCACAGATACGCAGTATTTT. The chain carries TRBV2 and TRBJ2-3; TRBD2 is a possible D gene (5 bases). The CDR3 runs 13 residues. Trimming removed 6 bases at V and 0 bases at J, with 7 bases between. Germline V gives CDR1 SNHLY, CDR2 FYNNEI.